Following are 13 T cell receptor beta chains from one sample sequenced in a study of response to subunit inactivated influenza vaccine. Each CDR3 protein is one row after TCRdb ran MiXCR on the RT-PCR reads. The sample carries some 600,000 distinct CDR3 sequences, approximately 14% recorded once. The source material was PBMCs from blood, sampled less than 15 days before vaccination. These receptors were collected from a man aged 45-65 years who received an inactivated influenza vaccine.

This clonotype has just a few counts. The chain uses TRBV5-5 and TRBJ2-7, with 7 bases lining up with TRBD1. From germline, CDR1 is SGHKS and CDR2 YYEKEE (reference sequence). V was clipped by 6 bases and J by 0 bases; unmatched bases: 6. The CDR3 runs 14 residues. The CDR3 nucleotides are TGTGCCAGCAACCCCCAGGGGGACTCCTACGAGCAGTACTTC. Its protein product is CASNPQGDSYEQYF.

CDR3 loop: CASSLQAGQIYEQYF. The CDR3 DNA reads as TGTGCCAGCAGTTTACAGGCAGGCCAAATTTACGAGCAGTACTTC. The chain recombines TRBV12-3 or TRBV12-4 with TRBJ2-7; D remains unclear. Trimming left V 2 bases short and J 4 bases short, with 15 bases between. The length of the CDR3 is 15 residues.

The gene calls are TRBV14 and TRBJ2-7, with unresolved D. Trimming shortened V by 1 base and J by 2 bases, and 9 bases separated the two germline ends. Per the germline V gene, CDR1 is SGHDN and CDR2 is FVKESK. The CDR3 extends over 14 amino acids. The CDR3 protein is CASSQGSRPYEQYF. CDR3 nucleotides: TGTGCCAGCAGCCAAGGGTCCAGACCCTACGAGCAGTACTTC.

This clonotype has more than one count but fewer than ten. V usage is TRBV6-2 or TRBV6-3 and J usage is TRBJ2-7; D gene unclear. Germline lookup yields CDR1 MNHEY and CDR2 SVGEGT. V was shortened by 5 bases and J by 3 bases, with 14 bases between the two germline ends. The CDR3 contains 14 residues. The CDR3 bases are TGTGCCAGCAGTGAGGTTTGGAGTTTCTACGAGCAGTACTTC. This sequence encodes CASSEVWSFYEQYF.

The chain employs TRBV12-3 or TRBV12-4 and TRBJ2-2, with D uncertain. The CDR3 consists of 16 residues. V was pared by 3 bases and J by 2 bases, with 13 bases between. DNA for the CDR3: TGTGCCAGCAGTTTGGACGGATTCCTAAACACCGGGGAGCTGTTTTTT. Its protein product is CASSLDGFLNTGELFF.

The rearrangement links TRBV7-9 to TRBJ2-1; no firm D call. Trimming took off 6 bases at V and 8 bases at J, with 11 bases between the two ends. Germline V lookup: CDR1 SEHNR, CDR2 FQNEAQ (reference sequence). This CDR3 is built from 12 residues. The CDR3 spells CASRRTLYEQFF. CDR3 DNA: TGTGCCAGCAGACGGACCCTCTATGAGCAGTTCTTC.

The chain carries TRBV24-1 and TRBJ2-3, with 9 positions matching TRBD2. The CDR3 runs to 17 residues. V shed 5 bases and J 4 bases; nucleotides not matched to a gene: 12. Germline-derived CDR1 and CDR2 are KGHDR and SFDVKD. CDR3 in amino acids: CATSGPAGGPSADTQYF. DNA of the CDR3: TGTGCCACCAGTGGCCCAGCGGGAGGCCCCTCCGCAGATACGCAGTATTTT.

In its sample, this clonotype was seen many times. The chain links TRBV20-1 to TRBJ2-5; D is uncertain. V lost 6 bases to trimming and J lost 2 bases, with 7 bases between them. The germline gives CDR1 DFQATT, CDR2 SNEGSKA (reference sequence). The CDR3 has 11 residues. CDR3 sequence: CSATTQETQYF. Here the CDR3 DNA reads TGCAGTGCAACGACTCAAGAGACCCAGTACTTC.

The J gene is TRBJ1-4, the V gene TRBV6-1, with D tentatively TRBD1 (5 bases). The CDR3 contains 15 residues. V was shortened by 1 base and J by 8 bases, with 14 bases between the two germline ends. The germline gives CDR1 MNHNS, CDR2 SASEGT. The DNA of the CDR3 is TGTGCCAGCAGTGAAGTTCTCGGGGGAGGAGAAAAACTGTTTTTT. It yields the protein CASSEVLGGGEKLFF.

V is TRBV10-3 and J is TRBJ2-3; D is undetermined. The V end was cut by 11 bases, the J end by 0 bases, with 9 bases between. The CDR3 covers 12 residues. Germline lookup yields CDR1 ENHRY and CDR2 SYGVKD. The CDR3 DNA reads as TGTGCCGCCACTCCGAGCACAGATACGCAGTATTTT. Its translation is CAATPSTDTQYF.

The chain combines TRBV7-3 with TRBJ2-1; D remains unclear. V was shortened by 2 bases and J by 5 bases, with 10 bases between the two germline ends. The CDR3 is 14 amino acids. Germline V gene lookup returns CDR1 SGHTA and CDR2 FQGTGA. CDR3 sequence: CASSLFQNHNEQFF. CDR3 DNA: TGTGCCAGCAGCTTATTCCAGAACCACAATGAGCAGTTCTTC.

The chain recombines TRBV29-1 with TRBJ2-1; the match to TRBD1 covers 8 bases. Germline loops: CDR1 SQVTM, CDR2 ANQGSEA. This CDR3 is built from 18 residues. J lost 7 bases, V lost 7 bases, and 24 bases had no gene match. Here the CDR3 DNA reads TGCAGCGCTTTGAGAGGGGGGACAGGCCTATACAGGAGAAATGAGCAGTTCTTC. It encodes CSALRGGTGLYRRNEQFF.

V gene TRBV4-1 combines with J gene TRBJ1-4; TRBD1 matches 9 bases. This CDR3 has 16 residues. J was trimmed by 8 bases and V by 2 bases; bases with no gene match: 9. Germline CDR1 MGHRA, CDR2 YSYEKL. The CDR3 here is CASSQRPGQGAEKLFF. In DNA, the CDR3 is TGCGCCAGCAGCCAAAGACCGGGACAGGGTGCGGAAAAACTGTTTTTT.